Included here is one T cell receptor (beta chain) sequence, with context. Only in-frame clones appear in the TCRdb table, and some are missing; sequencing was by immunoSEQ multiplex PCR. The sample records 25,000 or so clones, approximately 85% being singletons. This entry is derived from a study of PD-1 blockade in classical Hodgkin lymphoma. The time point denotes: cycle 4 day 1 (C4D1), after more than five weeks of nivolumab. All patients experienced relapse after autologous stem cell transplantation, and brentuximab vedotin exposure was variable. The CD4+ T cells used were purified from thawed PBMCs through magnetic negative selection. Best responses fell into complete response, partial response or progressive disease. There are 16 residues in the CDR3. The ends lost 5 bases at V and 3 bases at J; junction bases unmatched: 10. Germline CDR1 reads SGHTA; CDR2 reads FQGNSA.

The sequence was collected from a human donor with classical Hodgkin lymphoma. The sequences come from CD4+ T cells from blood, collected before the fourth cycle of nivolumab. This chain uses TRBV7-2 with TRBJ2-3, with 8 bases fitting TRBD2. The DNA of the CDR3 is TGTGCCAGCAGCGGACAGCGGGAGATTTCTACAGATACGCAGTATTTT. It encodes CASSGQREISTDTQYF.